Below are 17 T cell receptor beta chains sequenced from a single sample in a study of cytomegalovirus exposure and HLA in healthy donors. PCR was performed using 60 Vbeta and 13 Jbeta primers. Some clones are missing from TCRdb's copy, which holds only in-frame ones; the method was immunoSEQ multiplex PCR. Here the sample spans approximately 220,000 clones, over 65% being singletons. The specimen sequenced was PBMCs. The source of these receptors is a young man in good health and CMV-seronegative.

The rearrangement links TRBV27 to TRBJ2-7; possible D gene TRBD1, 9 bases. CDR3 length: 16 residues. V shed 7 bases and J shed 5 bases, with 24 bases lying between them. Germline CDR1 is MNHEY and CDR2 is SMNVEV (reference sequence). The CDR3 sequence is CASTPQRGTGYHEQYF. In DNA form, the CDR3 reads TGTGCCAGCACCCCCCAGCGGGGGACAGGGTACCACGAGCAGTACTTC.

This chain uses TRBV7-3 with TRBJ2-1; 11 positions agree with TRBD2. Trimming cost V 6 bases and J 5 bases; bases outside gene matches: 6. The CDR3 loop spans 15 amino acids. The germline gives CDR1 SGHTA, CDR2 FQGTGA. CDR3 DNA sequence: TGTGCCAGCAGTCCCGGGACTAGCGGAAACAATGAGCAGTTCTTC. This codes for CASSPGTSGNNEQFF.

This clone was seen more than once but under ten times. The chain couples TRBV15 to TRBJ1-1; D call uncertain. Germline V gene data show CDR1 as LNHNV and CDR2 as YYDKDF (reference sequence). The CDR3 spans 14 residues. Trimming shortened V by 10 bases and J by 4 bases, and 19 bases separated the two germline ends. The CDR3 protein is CANKGGKKSTEAFF. CDR3 DNA sequence: TGTGCCAACAAAGGCGGAAAAAAGAGCACTGAAGCTTTCTTT.

This chain uses TRBV6-5 with TRBJ1-5, with 8 bases lining up with TRBD1. Losses at the gene ends were 4 bases for V and 7 bases for J; bases not matched to a gene: 12. CDR1 is MNHEY, CDR2 SVGAGI, per germline. There are 16 residues in the CDR3. For the CDR3, the DNA is TGTGCCAGCAGTTTCGGACAGGGAAGGTTAAAGCAGCCCCAGCATTTT. This translates into CASSFGQGRLKQPQHF.

The J gene is TRBJ2-3, the V gene TRBV30; TRBD2 matches 8 bases. This CDR3 contains 14 residues. The trim removed 0 bases at V and 4 bases at J, leaving 3 bases unmatched. Per the germline V gene, CDR1 is GTSNPN and CDR2 is SVGIG (reference sequence). The CDR3 DNA follows: TGTGCCTGGAGTGTAGCGGGAGACCCAGATACGCAGTATTTT. As protein: CAWSVAGDPDTQYF.

V gene TRBV5-4 combines with J gene TRBJ1-4; TRBD1 might be the D (5 bases). V gave up 4 bases and J gave up 4 bases, with 11 bases separating them. CDR1 and CDR2 (germline): SGHNT, YYREEE (reference sequence). The CDR3 is made up of 14 amino acids. The CDR3 bases are TGTGCCAGCAGCGATCTGGGACTTAATGAAAAACTGTTTTTT. Encoded protein: CASSDLGLNEKLFF.

The CDR3 here is CASSPYAQGTDTQYF. The CDR3, as DNA: TGTGCCAGCAGCCCCTACGCCCAGGGCACAGATACGCAGTATTTT. The J gene is TRBJ2-3, the V gene TRBV11-2; D remains ambiguous. The CDR3 runs to 15 residues. Trimming took 5 bases from V and 1 from J, leaving 13 bases between them. Germline values: CDR1 SGHAT, CDR2 FQNNGV.

V is TRBV5-1 and J is TRBJ1-1; 8 positions match TRBD1. Germline CDR1 and CDR2: SGHRS and YFSETQ. The CDR3 has 13 residues. The V and J ends lost 4 bases and 11 bases, in that order; junction bases with no gene match: 10. The CDR3 loop is CASSQGQVGRAFF. The DNA of the CDR3 is TGCGCCAGCAGCCAGGGACAGGTGGGACGCGCTTTCTTT.

This clone appeared a single time. This sequence joins TRBV6-5 and TRBJ1-1; D might be TRBD1 (6 bases). This CDR3 comprises 14 residues. Germline lookup yields CDR1 MNHEY and CDR2 SVGAGI. The V end was cut by 2 bases, the J end by 6 bases, with 13 bases between. This chain's CDR3 is CASSYGGRGSEAFF. The CDR3 DNA reads as TGTGCCAGCAGTTACGGGGGCAGGGGCTCTGAAGCTTTCTTT.

The chain recombines TRBV5-1 with TRBJ2-5; D might be TRBD2 (6 bases). Germline loops: CDR1 SGHRS, CDR2 YFSETQ. The CDR3 is made up of 15 amino acids. Trimming took 7 bases from V and 4 from J, leaving 20 bases between them. The CDR3 DNA is TGCGCCAGCGGCCTACAGGCGGGGCGGGCAGAGACCCAGTACTTC. This translates into CASGLQAGRAETQYF.

The chain uses TRBV27 and TRBJ2-2; 9 nucleotides line up with TRBD2. Germline-derived CDR1 and CDR2 are MNHEY and SMNVEV (reference sequence). The CDR3 length is 16 residues. V lost 6 bases to trimming and J lost 9 bases; unmatched junction nucleotides: 14. CDR3 sequence reads: CASRPGGSGRNRELFF. In DNA form, the CDR3 reads TGTGCCAGCAGACCAGGAGGTAGCGGGAGAAACCGGGAGCTGTTTTTT.

This clone was detected a few times. This sequence joins TRBV9 and TRBJ2-1, with 7 bases fitting TRBD1. The CDR3 extends over 15 amino acids. Trimming removed 3 bases from V and 7 bases from J; junction bases left unmatched: 10. Germline V gives CDR1 SGDLS, CDR2 YYNGEE. CDR3 loop: CASSAANRGENEQFF. The CDR3 bases are TGTGCCAGCAGCGCAGCTAACAGGGGAGAGAATGAGCAGTTCTTC.

J is TRBJ1-1 and V is TRBV2, with 8 bases matching TRBD1. The J segment lost 5 bases and the V segment lost 6 bases, leaving 5 bases of the junction unmatched. This CDR3 contains 13 residues. From germline, CDR1 is SNHLY and CDR2 FYNNEI. The DNA of the CDR3 is TGTGCCAGCAGCCCTACAGGGGGTACTGAAGCTTTCTTT. Translation: CASSPTGGTEAFF. Full variable domain (rest looked up from reference TRBV2 and TRBJ1-1): EPEVTQTPSHQVTQMGQEVILRCVPISNHLYFYWYRQILGQKVEFLVSFYNNEISEKSEIFDDQFSVERPDGSNFTLKIRSTKLEDSAMYFCASSPTGGTEAFFGQGTRLTVV.

This clone has more than one count but fewer than ten. The chain has TRBV2 and TRBJ1-2, with a tentative D call TRBD1 (5 bases). Per the germline V gene, CDR1 is SNHLY and CDR2 is FYNNEI. The CDR3 is made up of 14 amino acids. V shed 11 bases and J shed 10 bases, with 26 bases lying between them. CDR3 region: CALRTGPSLGYYTF. CDR3 DNA sequence: TGTGCCCTTCGTACAGGCCCCTCTTTAGGTTACTACACCTTC.

The chain uses TRBV6-5 and TRBJ1-4; D perhaps matches TRBD1 (6 bases). This CDR3 has 15 amino acids. In germline, CDR1 is MNHEY, CDR2 SVGAGI. The V end was cut by 0 bases, the J end by 7 bases, with 12 bases between. The chain's CDR3 is CASSYSQGGGEKLFF. In DNA form, the CDR3 reads TGTGCCAGCAGTTACTCGCAGGGAGGGGGTGAAAAACTGTTTTTT.

The chain carries TRBV30 and TRBJ2-7, with a possible D match to TRBD1 (5 bases). Germline V gene data show CDR1 as GTSNPN and CDR2 as SVGIG (reference sequence). V dropped 0 bases and J dropped 7 bases, with 22 bases sitting between them. The CDR3 contains 16 residues. The CDR3 here is CAWSVQLSRALREQYF. The CDR3 nucleotides are TGTGCCTGGAGTGTACAATTGTCCAGGGCCCTCAGAGAGCAGTACTTC.

The V gene is TRBV7-2, the J gene TRBJ1-2; 7 positions match TRBD1. The V gene end was trimmed by 4 bases and the J gene end by 8 bases; junction bases not matched to a gene: 10. The CDR3 is 14 amino acids. Germline V CDR1 and CDR2: SGHTA, FQGNSA. The CDR3 DNA is TGTGCCAGCAGCTCGCGGGACAGAGTCCTAGGCTACACCTTC. Amino acids: CASSSRDRVLGYTF. Full variable domain (missing parts from reference TRBV7-2 and TRBJ1-2): GAGVSQSPSNKVTEKGKDVELRCDPISGHTALYWYRQSLGQGLEFLIYFQGNSAPDKSGLPSDRFSAERTGGSVSTLTIQRTQQEDSAVYLCASSSRDRVLGYTFGSGTRLTVV.